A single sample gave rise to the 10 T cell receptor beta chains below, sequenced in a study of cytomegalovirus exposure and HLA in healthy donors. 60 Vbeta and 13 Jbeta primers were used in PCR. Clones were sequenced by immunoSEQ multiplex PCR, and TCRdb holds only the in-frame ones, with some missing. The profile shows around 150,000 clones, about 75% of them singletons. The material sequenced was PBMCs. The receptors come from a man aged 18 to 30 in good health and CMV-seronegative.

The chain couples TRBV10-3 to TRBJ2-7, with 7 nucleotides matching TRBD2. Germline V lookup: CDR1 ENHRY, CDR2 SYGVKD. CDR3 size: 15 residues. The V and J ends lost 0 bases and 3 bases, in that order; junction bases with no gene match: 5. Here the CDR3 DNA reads TGTGCCATCAGTGAGTCGTGGGCTAGCGGCTACGAGCAGTACTTC. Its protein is CAISESWASGYEQYF.

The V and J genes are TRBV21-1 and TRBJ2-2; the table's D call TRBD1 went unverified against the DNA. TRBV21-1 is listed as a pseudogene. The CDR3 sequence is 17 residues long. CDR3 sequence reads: CASSKAPGGSNTGELFF. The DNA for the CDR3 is TGTGCCAGCAGCAAAGCTCCAGGGGGCTCGAACACCGGGGAGCTGTTTTTT.

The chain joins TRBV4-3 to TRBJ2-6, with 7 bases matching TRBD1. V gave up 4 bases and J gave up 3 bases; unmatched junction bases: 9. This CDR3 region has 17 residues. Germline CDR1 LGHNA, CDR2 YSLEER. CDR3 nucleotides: TGCGCCAGCAGCCCCGAAGGGGGCGCAGGTGGGGCCAACGTCCTGACTTTC. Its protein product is CASSPEGGAGGANVLTF.

The CDR3 DNA follows: TGTGCCAGCACAACCTTAGGACTAGCGGGAGGGCCGGGAGATACGCAGTATTTT. This gives the protein CASTTLGLAGGPGDTQYF. The V and J genes are TRBV7-2 and TRBJ2-3, with 15 bases matching TRBD2. The J segment lost 5 bases and the V segment lost 7 bases, leaving 13 bases of the junction unmatched. This CDR3 comprises 18 residues. The germline gives CDR1 SGHTA, CDR2 FQGNSA.

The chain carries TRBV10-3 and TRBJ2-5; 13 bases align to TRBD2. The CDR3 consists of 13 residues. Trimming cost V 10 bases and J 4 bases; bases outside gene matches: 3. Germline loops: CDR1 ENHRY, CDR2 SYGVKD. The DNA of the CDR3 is TGTGCCACAGGACTAGCGGGAGCAGAGACCCAGTACTTC. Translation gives CATGLAGAETQYF.

CDR3 sequence: CASSYSVAGGYEQYF. The CDR3 DNA reads TGTGCCAGCAGTTACTCCGTTGCGGGAGGTTACGAGCAGTACTTC. V and J are TRBV6-5 and TRBJ2-7; TRBD2 matches 8 bases. The V segment lost 0 bases and the J segment 4 bases; nucleotides outside the gene matches: 5. This CDR3 comprises 15 residues. Germline lookup yields CDR1 MNHEY and CDR2 SVGAGI.

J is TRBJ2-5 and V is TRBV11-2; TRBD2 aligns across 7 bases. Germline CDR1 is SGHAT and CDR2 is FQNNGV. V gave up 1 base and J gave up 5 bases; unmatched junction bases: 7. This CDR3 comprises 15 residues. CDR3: CASSLGAGAWETQYF. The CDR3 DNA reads TGTGCCAGCAGCTTAGGGGCGGGAGCATGGGAGACCCAGTACTTC.

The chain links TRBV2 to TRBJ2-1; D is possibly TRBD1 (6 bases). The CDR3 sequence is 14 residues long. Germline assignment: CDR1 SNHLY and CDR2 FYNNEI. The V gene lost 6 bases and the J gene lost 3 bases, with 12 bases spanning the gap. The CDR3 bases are TGTGCCAGCAGAATCCAGGGGAACTACAATGAGCAGTTCTTC. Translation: CASRIQGNYNEQFF.

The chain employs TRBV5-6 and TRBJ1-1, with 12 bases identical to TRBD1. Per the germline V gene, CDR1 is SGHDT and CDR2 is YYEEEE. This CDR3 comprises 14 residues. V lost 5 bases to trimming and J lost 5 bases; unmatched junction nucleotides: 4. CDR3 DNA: TGTGCCAGCAGGGGGGACAGGGGGCGGACTGAAGCTTTCTTT. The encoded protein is CASRGDRGRTEAFF.

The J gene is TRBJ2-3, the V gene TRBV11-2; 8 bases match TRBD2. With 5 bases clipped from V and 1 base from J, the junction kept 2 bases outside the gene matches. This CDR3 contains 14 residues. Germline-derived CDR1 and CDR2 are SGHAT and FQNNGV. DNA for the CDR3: TGTGCCAGCAGCCGAGCGGGGGGCACAGATACGCAGTATTTT. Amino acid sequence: CASSRAGGTDTQYF. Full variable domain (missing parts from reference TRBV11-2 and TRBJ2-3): EAGVAQSPRYKIIEKRQSVAFWCNPISGHATLYWYQQILGQGPKLLIQFQNNGVVDDSQLPKDRFSAERLKGVDSTLKIQPAKLEDSAVYLCASSRAGGTDTQYFGPGTRLTVL.